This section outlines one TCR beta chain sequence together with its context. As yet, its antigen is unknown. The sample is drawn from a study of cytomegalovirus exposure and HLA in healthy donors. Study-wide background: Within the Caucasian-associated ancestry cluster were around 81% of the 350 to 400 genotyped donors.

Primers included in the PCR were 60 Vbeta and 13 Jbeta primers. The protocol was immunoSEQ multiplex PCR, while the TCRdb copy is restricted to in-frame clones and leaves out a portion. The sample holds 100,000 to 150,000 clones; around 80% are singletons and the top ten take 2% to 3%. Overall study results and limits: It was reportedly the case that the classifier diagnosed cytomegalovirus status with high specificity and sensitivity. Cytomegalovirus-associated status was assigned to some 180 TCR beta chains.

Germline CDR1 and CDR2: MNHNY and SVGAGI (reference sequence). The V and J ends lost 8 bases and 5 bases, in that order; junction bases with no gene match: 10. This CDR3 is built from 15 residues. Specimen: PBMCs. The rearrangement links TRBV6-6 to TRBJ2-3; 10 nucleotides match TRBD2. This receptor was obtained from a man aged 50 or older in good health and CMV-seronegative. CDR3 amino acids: CASGPSGGAKDTQYF. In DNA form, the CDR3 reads TGTGCCAGCGGCCCCAGCGGGGGGGCCAAAGATACGCAGTATTTT.